The 25 T cell receptor beta chains below all came from one sample that was sequenced in a study of T cell responses to AZD1222 COVID-19 vaccine. TCRdb keeps only in-frame clones here, not all; method: immunoSEQ multiplex PCR. Of 120,000 or so clones listed, 75% to 90% are singletons. The specimen was peripheral blood, collected on day 0 of AZD1222 vaccination. The receptors come from an adult in good health.

This chain uses TRBV4-3 with TRBJ2-3; TRBD2 is a possible D gene (6 bases). The CDR3 loop spans 16 amino acids. Germline V gene data show CDR1 as LGHNA and CDR2 as YSLEER. Trimming took off 0 bases at V and 5 bases at J, with 15 bases between the two ends. CDR3 bases: TGCGCCAGCAGCCAAGATCACCCAGGGCGGGGAGATACGCAGTATTTT. The encoded protein is CASSQDHPGRGDTQYF.

This clone was observed a handful of times. This chain links TRBV5-1 with TRBJ2-3; 7 positions agree with TRBD2. CDR1 and CDR2 from the germline V gene are SGHRS and YFSETQ. This CDR3 is 15 amino acids long. Losses at the gene ends were 4 bases for V and 2 bases for J; bases not matched to a gene: 7. CDR3: CASSPDGGYTDTQYF. The CDR3, as DNA: TGCGCCAGCAGCCCGGACGGGGGGTACACAGATACGCAGTATTTT.

J is TRBJ2-7 and V is TRBV14; 7 bases map to TRBD1. Trimming at V came to 2 bases and at J to 5 bases, leaving 6 bases not matched to a gene. The CDR3 has 14 amino acids. Germline CDR1 reads SGHDN; CDR2 reads FVKESK. CDR3 region: CASSQRGRAHEQYF. DNA for the CDR3: TGTGCCAGCAGCCAAAGGGGGCGCGCCCACGAGCAGTACTTC.

V gene TRBV6-2 or TRBV6-3 combines with J gene TRBJ2-6, with 9 nucleotides matching TRBD1. CDR1 and CDR2 (germline): MNHEY, SVGEGT. The CDR3 spans 17 residues. The V gene end was trimmed by 2 bases and the J gene end by 4 bases; junction bases not matched to a gene: 6. The CDR3 reads CASSYLTGGSGANVLTF. In DNA form, the CDR3 reads TGTGCCAGCAGTTACCTAACAGGGGGCTCCGGGGCCAACGTCCTGACTTTC.

The chain couples TRBV11-2 to TRBJ2-5; a possible D gene is TRBD2 (7 bases). Germline values: CDR1 SGHAT, CDR2 FQNNGV. Trimming removed 3 bases from V and 5 bases from J, with 13 bases in between. This CDR3 has 14 residues. The DNA for the CDR3 is TGTGCCAGCAGCTTGGGGGCGGGGGTTGAGACCCAGTACTTC. Translated, it gives CASSLGAGVETQYF. Drawing the rest from reference TRBV11-2 and TRBJ2-5, the complete variable domain is EAGVAQSPRYKIIEKRQSVAFWCNPISGHATLYWYQQILGQGPKLLIQFQNNGVVDDSQLPKDRFSAERLKGVDSTLKIQPAKLEDSAVYLCASSLGAGVETQYFGPGTRLLVL.

The chain employs TRBV28 and TRBJ1-2; 7 bases are a match to TRBD1. CDR1 and CDR2 from the germline V gene are MDHEN and SYDVKM. CDR3 length equals 13 residues. V trimming: 2 bases; J trimming: 6 bases; junction bases outside the gene matches: 3. The CDR3 loop is CASSLKGADGYTF. The CDR3 DNA reads as TGTGCCAGCAGTTTAAAGGGGGCGGATGGCTACACCTTC.

CDR3 sequence reads: CASSRQGRGEKLFF. For the CDR3, the DNA is TGTGCCAGTTCGCGACAGGGTAGAGGTGAAAAACTGTTTTTT. V is TRBV19 and J is TRBJ1-4, with 7 bases lining up with TRBD1. V gave up 8 bases and J gave up 7 bases; unmatched junction bases: 10. Germline V gives CDR1 LNHDA, CDR2 SQIVND (reference sequence). CDR3 length equals 14 residues.

The rearrangement uses TRBV28 and TRBJ1-6; D uncertain. The CDR3 loop spans 15 amino acids. CDR1 MDHEN and CDR2 SYDVKM come from the germline V gene. V was trimmed by 8 bases and J by 10 bases, leaving 21 bases between them. CDR3 nucleotide sequence: TGTGCCAGCGGTCAGATACGCGGGCGGCACTCACCCCTCCACTTT. Translating gives CASGQIRGRHSPLHF.

The chain is built from TRBV5-4 and TRBJ2-5; 16 bases line up with TRBD2. The CDR3 spans 18 residues. CDR1 is SGHNT and CDR2 is YYREEE in the germline V gene (reference sequence). J was trimmed by 2 bases and V by 0 bases; bases with no gene match: 4. The CDR3 region is CASSLGGTSGRGQETQYF. CDR3 sequence (DNA): TGTGCCAGCAGCTTGGGTGGGACTAGCGGGAGGGGTCAAGAGACCCAGTACTTC.

The chain uses TRBV5-1 and TRBJ2-3, with TRBD2 identical over 8 bases. The V gene's germline CDR1 is SGHRS and CDR2 YFSETQ. CDR3 length: 15 residues. With 8 bases clipped from V and 0 bases from J, the junction kept 8 bases outside the gene matches. The CDR3 DNA is TGCGCCAGTTTCCCAGCGGGGGATAGCACAGATACGCAGTATTTT. Translated: CASFPAGDSTDTQYF.

In nucleotides, the CDR3 is TGTGCCAGCAGCCTGGACAGGACGGGTGGTGGCAATCAGCCCCAGCATTTT. Its translation: CASSLDRTGGGNQPQHF. The rearrangement uses TRBV28 and TRBJ1-5, with 7 bases aligning to TRBD1. The CDR3 contains 17 residues. V was clipped by 6 bases and J by 2 bases; unmatched bases: 13. Germline V gene sequence: CDR1 MDHEN, CDR2 SYDVKM.

This clone was seen just once. The chain carries TRBV9 and TRBJ1-2, with D possibly matching TRBD1 (5 bases). The CDR3 is 13 residues long. V shed 5 bases and J shed 7 bases, with 15 bases lying between them. Germline assignment: CDR1 SGDLS and CDR2 YYNGEE. The CDR3: CASRRGPAGGYTF. The CDR3 nucleotides read TGTGCCAGCAGAAGGGGCCCAGCGGGTGGCTACACCTTC.

This clone was recorded only once. The V gene is TRBV7-8, the J gene TRBJ1-4; tentative D call: TRBD1 (6 bases). This CDR3 region has 17 residues. CDR1 is SGHVS and CDR2 is FQNEAQ in the germline V gene. Trimming took 2 bases from V and 4 from J, leaving 17 bases between them. CDR3 DNA: TGTGCCAGCAGCTTATTGCGTGGGGCAGGGGATAATGAAAAACTGTTTTTT. It codes for CASSLLRGAGDNEKLFF.

A word on this clone: The junction departs from the called germline gene at one end, perhaps through a read error. The J gene is TRBJ1-3, the V gene TRBV5-5; TRBD1 is a possible D gene (5 bases). This CDR3 is built from 12 residues. CDR1 and CDR2 (germline): SGHKS, YYEKEE (reference sequence). CDR3 DNA sequence: TGTGCCAGCATCTCATCTACCGGGACCTTCGACTTT. This encodes CASISSTGTFDF.

This chain uses TRBV27 with TRBJ2-3; 10 bases map to TRBD1. Losses at the gene ends were 6 bases for V and 2 bases for J; bases not matched to a gene: 5. CDR1 and CDR2 from the germline V gene are MNHEY and SMNVEV (reference sequence). This CDR3 has 15 residues. The CDR3 DNA is TGTGCCAGCAGCTTGGGACAGGGGAACACAGATACGCAGTATTTT. It translates to CASSLGQGNTDTQYF.

The table lists this clone with a count of one. This chain links TRBV5-6 with TRBJ2-7; TRBD1 agrees at 7 bases. Germline-derived CDR1 and CDR2 are SGHDT and YYEEEE. Germline trimming cut 0 bases from V and 3 bases from J; bases unmatched to any gene: 6. This CDR3 comprises 15 residues. The CDR3 reads CASSLGQGDIYEQYF. CDR3 coding DNA: TGTGCCAGCAGCTTGGGGCAGGGGGACATCTACGAGCAGTACTTC.

The chain recombines TRBV28 with TRBJ1-2, with 11 bases fitting TRBD1. The V segment lost 4 bases and the J segment 8 bases; nucleotides outside the gene matches: 6. Germline lookup yields CDR1 MDHEN and CDR2 SYDVKM. CDR3 length equals 14 residues. CDR3 nucleotide sequence: TGTGCCAGCAGTTCCGGACAGGGGGCCGGAGGCTACACCTTC. This gives the protein CASSSGQGAGGYTF.

The rearrangement links TRBV6-5 to TRBJ2-1; perhaps TRBD2 as D (5 bases). The germline V and J ends were trimmed by 7 bases and 5 bases, with 15 bases remaining between them. Germline V gene data show CDR1 as MNHEY and CDR2 as SVGAGI. The CDR3 sequence is 14 residues long. This CDR3 is CASNYAGDHNEQFF. The CDR3 DNA follows: TGTGCCAGCAACTACGCCGGGGATCACAATGAGCAGTTCTTC.

The V gene is TRBV6-2 or TRBV6-3, the J gene TRBJ1-1, with D unresolved. Trimming removed 0 bases from V and 0 bases from J, with 5 bases in between. CDR1 and CDR2 (germline): MNHEY, SVGEGT. The CDR3 loop spans 14 amino acids. CDR3 coding DNA: TGTGCCAGCAGTTACTCATCGGTGAACACTGAAGCTTTCTTT. It translates to CASSYSSVNTEAFF.

This chain connects TRBV5-4 to TRBJ2-1; 12 bases are a match to TRBD2. The CDR3 contains 15 residues. The germline V gene encodes CDR1 SGHNT and CDR2 YYREEE (reference sequence). J was trimmed by 9 bases and V by 2 bases; bases with no gene match: 6. The CDR3 loop reads CASSFRLAGAIEQFF. As DNA, the CDR3 is TGTGCCAGCAGCTTTAGACTAGCGGGAGCCATTGAGCAGTTCTTC.

V gene TRBV7-6 combines with J gene TRBJ2-7; 9 bases match TRBD1. The CDR3 sequence is 14 residues long. CDR1 is SGHVS and CDR2 is FNYEAQ in the germline V gene. Losses at the gene ends were 4 bases for V and 4 bases for J; bases not matched to a gene: 5. The CDR3 coding sequence is TGTGCCAGCAGCTCAGAGACAGGGGGTTACGAGCAGTACTTC. Its translation is CASSSETGGYEQYF. Full variable domain (outside the CDR3, taken from reference TRBV7-6 and TRBJ2-7): GAGVSQSPRYKVTKRGQDVALRCDPISGHVSLYWYRQALGQGPEFLTYFNYEAQQDKSGLPNDRFSAERPEGSISTLTIQRTEQRDSAMYRCASSSETGGYEQYFGPGTRLTVT.

V is TRBV6-5 and J is TRBJ2-2, with unresolved D. CDR3 length equals 16 residues. Germline CDR1 is MNHEY and CDR2 is SVGAGI. With 1 base removed from V and 1 base from J, the gap between germline ends came to 10 bases. CDR3 sequence: CASSYFHHRNTGELFF. The CDR3 DNA reads as TGTGCCAGCAGTTACTTTCACCACAGGAACACCGGGGAGCTGTTTTTT.

The V call is TRBV2, the J call TRBJ2-7, with D hard to call. V dropped 3 bases and J dropped 2 bases, with 8 bases sitting between them. The germline V gene encodes CDR1 SNHLY and CDR2 FYNNEI. CDR3 length equals 13 residues. In DNA, the CDR3 is TGTGCCAGCAGTGAGTACGGAGCCTACGAGCAGTACTTC. This codes for CASSEYGAYEQYF.

V gene TRBV5-6 combines with J gene TRBJ1-6, with D possibly matching TRBD1 (6 bases). The V end lost 0 bases, the J end lost 10 bases, and 14 bases lay between the germline ends. Germline assignment: CDR1 SGHDT and CDR2 YYEEEE. The CDR3 length is 15 residues. Here the CDR3 DNA reads TGTGCCAGCAGCTTGGACCCAGGGGCGGGCTCACCCCTCCACTTT. Amino acids: CASSLDPGAGSPLHF.

The rearrangement links TRBV19 to TRBJ2-1; the D is unclear. Germline V gene lookup returns CDR1 LNHDA and CDR2 SQIVND (reference sequence). This CDR3 region has 14 residues. With 7 bases removed from V and 3 bases from J, the gap between germline ends came to 13 bases. CDR3 amino acids: CASTRNLHYNEQFF. The CDR3 nucleotides read TGTGCCAGTACCCGGAACCTACACTACAATGAGCAGTTCTTC.